These 2 T cell receptor beta chains originate from one sample sequenced in a study of T cell responses to AZD1222 COVID-19 vaccine. Produced via immunoSEQ multiplex PCR; TCRdb's table is partial and in-frame only. The sample has approximately 110,000 clones, approximately 88% seen once. The sequencing here drew on peripheral blood, taken on day 0 of AZD1222 vaccination. These receptors originate from an adult in good health.

The chain recombines TRBV11-3 with TRBJ1-1; 7 bases match TRBD1. There are 14 residues in the CDR3. Trimming took 5 bases from V and 0 from J; bases not matched to a gene: 3. The germline V gene has CDR1 SGHNT and CDR2 YENEEA. The chain's CDR3 is CASSRDRVNTEAFF. CDR3 in DNA: TGTGCCAGCAGCCGAGACAGGGTGAACACTGAAGCTTTCTTT.

This chain joins TRBV5-1 and TRBJ2-5; D uncertain. The germline V gene has CDR1 SGHRS and CDR2 YFSETQ. CDR3 size: 15 residues. Between the trimmed V and J ends, which lost 2 bases and 10 bases, there was a span of 21 bases. The CDR3 DNA sequence: TGCGCCAGCAGCTTAGCTGCGGCCATGAATGGTGGCCAGTACTTC. Translating it yields CASSLAAAMNGGQYF.